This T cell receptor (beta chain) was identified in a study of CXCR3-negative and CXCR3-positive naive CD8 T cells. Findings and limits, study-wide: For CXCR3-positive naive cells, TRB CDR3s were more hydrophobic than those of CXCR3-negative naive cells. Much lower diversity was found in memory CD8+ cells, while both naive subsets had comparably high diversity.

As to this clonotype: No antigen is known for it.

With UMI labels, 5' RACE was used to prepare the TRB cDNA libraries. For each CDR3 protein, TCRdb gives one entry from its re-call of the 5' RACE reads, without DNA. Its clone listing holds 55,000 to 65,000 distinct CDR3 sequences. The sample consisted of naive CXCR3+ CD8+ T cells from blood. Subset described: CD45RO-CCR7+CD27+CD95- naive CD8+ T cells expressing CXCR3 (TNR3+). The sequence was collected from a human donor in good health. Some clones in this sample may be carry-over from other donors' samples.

CDR3 sequence reads: CASSSGTYWTEAFF. The rearrangement uses TRBV7-3 and TRBJ1-1. CDR1 is SGHTA and CDR2 is FQGTGA in the germline V gene. The CDR3 contains 14 residues.